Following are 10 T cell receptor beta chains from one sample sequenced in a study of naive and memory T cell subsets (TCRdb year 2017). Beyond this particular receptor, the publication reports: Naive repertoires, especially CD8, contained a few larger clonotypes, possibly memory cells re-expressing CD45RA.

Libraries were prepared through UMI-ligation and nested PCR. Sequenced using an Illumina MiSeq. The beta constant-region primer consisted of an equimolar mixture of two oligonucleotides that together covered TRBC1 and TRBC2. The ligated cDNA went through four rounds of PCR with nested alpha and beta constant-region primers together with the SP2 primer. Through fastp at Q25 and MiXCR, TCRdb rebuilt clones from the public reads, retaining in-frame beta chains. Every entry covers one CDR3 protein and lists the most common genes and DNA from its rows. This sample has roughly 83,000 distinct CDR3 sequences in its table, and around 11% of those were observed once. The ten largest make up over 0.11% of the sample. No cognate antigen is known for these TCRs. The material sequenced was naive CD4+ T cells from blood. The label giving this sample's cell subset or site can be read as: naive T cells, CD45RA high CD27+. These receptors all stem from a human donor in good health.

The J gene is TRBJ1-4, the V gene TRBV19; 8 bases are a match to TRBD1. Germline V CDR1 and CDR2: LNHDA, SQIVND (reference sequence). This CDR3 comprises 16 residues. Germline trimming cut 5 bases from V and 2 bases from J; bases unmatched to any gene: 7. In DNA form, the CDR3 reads TGTGCCAGTAGTCTCGAACAGGGGGTTACTAATGAAAAACTGTTTTTT. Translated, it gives CASSLEQGVTNEKLFF.

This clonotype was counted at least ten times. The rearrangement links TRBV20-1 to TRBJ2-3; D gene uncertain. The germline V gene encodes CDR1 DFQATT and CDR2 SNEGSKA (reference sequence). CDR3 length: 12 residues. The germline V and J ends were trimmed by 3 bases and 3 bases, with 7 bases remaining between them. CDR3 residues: CSARARTDTQYF. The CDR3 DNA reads TGCAGTGCTAGGGCCAGGACAGATACGCAGTATTTT.

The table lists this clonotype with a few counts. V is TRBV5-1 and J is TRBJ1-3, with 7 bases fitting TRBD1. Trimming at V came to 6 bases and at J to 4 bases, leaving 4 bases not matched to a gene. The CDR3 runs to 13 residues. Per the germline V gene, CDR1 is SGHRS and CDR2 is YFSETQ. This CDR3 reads CASKGARGNTIYF. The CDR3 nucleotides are TGCGCCAGCAAGGGGGCCAGGGGAAACACCATATATTTT. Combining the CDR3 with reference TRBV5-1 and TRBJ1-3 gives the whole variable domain KAGVTQTPRYLIKTRGQQVTLSCSPISGHRSVSWYQQTPGQGLQFLFEYFSETQRNKGNFPGRFSGRQFSNSRSEMNVSTLELGDSALYLCASKGARGNTIYFGEGSWLTVV.

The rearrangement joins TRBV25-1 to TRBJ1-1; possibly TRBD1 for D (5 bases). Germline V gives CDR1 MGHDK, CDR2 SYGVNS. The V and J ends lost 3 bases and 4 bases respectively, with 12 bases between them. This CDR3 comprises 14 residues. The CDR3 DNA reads TGTGCCAGCAGTGAGCCGCGGGGGAGCACTGAAGCTTTCTTT. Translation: CASSEPRGSTEAFF.

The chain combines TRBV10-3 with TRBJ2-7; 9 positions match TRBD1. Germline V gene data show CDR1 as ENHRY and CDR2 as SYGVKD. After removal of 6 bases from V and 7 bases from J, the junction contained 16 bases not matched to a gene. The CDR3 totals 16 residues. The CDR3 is CAISDHPGQGVGEQYF. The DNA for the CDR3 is TGTGCCATCAGCGACCACCCGGGACAGGGTGTCGGGGAGCAGTACTTC.

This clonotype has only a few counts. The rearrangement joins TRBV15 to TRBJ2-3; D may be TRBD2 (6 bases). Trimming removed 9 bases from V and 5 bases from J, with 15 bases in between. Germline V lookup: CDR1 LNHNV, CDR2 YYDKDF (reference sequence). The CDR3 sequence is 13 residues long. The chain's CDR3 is CATGRGREDTQYF. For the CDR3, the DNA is TGTGCCACAGGGCGGGGAAGGGAAGATACGCAGTATTTT.

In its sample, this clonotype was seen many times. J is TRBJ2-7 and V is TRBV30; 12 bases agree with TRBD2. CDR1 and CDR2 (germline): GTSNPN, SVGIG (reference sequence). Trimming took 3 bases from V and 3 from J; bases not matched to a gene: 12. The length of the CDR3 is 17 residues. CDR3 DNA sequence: TGTGCCTGGAGCGGCCCCGTGGGACTAGCGGGTGTCTACGAGCAGTACTTC. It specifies CAWSGPVGLAGVYEQYF.

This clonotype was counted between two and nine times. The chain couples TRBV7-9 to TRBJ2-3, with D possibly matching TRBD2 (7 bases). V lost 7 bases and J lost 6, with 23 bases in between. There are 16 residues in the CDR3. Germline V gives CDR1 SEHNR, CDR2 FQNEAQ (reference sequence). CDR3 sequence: CASTTLGGGNEDTQYF. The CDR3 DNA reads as TGTGCCAGCACCACCCTGGGGGGGGGCAATGAGGATACGCAGTATTTT.

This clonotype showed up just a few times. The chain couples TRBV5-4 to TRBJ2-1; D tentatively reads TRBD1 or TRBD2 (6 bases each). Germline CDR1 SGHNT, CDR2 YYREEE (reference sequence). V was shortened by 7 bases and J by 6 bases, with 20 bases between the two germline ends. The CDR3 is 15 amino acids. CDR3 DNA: TGTGCCAGCTGGGGGGCGGGCGCAAGTCCCAATGAGCAGTTCTTC. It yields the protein CASWGAGASPNEQFF.

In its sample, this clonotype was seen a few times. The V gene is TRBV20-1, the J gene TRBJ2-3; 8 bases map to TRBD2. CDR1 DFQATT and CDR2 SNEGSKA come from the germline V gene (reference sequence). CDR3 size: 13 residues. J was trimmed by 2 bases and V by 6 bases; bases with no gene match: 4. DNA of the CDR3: TGCAGTGCCCGGACTAGCAACACAGATACGCAGTATTTT. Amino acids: CSARTSNTDTQYF.